The sequence of this T cell receptor beta chain was determined in a study of Graves' ophthalmopathy and Graves' hyperthyroidism (dated by TCRdb to 2017 to 2018). For the wider study: Peripheral blood was collected at initial diagnosis, before any treatment. The study used TCR beta repertoire signatures to distinguish Graves' ophthalmopathy from Graves' hyperthyroidism and to predict progression to ophthalmopathy. In total, around 130 blood samples were TCR-sequenced: fewer than 50 ophthalmopathy, some 80 hyperthyroidism and approximately 17 hyperthyroidism-to-ophthalmopathy patients. A discovery set of 90 to 100 patients (43 ophthalmopathy, some 58 stable hyperthyroidism) was enrolled to explore V-J signatures distinguishing ophthalmopathy from hyperthyroidism. An independent validation cohort was composed of some 19 hyperthyroidism patients and more than 15 patients who later progressed from hyperthyroidism to ophthalmopathy. In a handful of hyperthyroidism patients, the T-cell repertoire of thyroid tissue was compared with the T-cell repertoire of blood. Once sampling was done, hyperthyroidism patients were given methimazole at a starting dose of 30 mg daily, while ophthalmopathy patients were given high-dose intravenous methylprednisolone. The approximately 98 discovery patients were randomly divided into training and test sets at a 7:3 ratio. The paper's findings and limits, for the study overall: In validation, the model predicted ophthalmopathy progression with more than 70% sensitivity and about 73% specificity; approximately 12 predicted patients were CT-confirmed with GO in a median of approximately six months. Ophthalmopathy was separated from stable hyperthyroidism by the 13-signature model with more than 85% sensitivity and approximately 84% specificity in cross-validation and with 80%/75% in the test set. Sample size was not statistically predetermined, and group allocation was not concealed from the investigators. Among expanded thyroid clonotypes with frequency above 0.001, most also showed up in blood, which suggests that blood repertoires may reflect the thyroid immune response.

Germline trimming: 4 bases from V, 3 bases from J; junction bases outside gene matches: 4. Looking up the germline V gene yields CDR1 SGDLS and CDR2 YYNGEE. The CDR3 runs 16 residues from the cysteine to the phenylalanine. The sequence is cut down to CDR3 DNA, 48 bases in frame from base 1. The ophthalmopathy patients had moderately to severely active disease, with a Clinical Activity Score of 3 or higher, a NOSPECS grade of 4 or higher, and a disease duration of less than 3 months. Patients with other autoimmune diseases, uncontrolled infections, pregnancy or lactation were excluded. Clinical symptoms, serum thyroxine, TRAb, thyroid ultrasound and orbital computed tomography were used for diagnosis. PBMCs were isolated from about 10 ml of fresh peripheral blood by Ficoll-Paque density gradient centrifugation. Trizol reagent was used to extract the total RNA, and its quality was then checked on an Agilent 2100 Bioanalyzer.

This clonotype was observed a handful of times. The antigen this receptor binds is unknown. The record has no base qualities; no much larger clone is one base away. For repertoire sequencing, TCR beta CDR3 regions were amplified from RNA transcripts. The first round of RT-PCR was done with HTBI primers and the Qiagen OneStep RT-PCR kit, and was followed by a second round of multiplex PCR, then size selection and purification. Sequencing of the libraries was carried out on an Illumina HiSeq2000 in paired-end mode with 100 bp reads. The authors processed their data as follows. SOAPnuke was used to process the reads, throwing out any read that had adapters, had uncalled bases, had a mean Phred below 15, or lacked an exact constant-primer or identifier match. High-quality paired reads were merged with COPE v1.2.5. Unique nucleotide sequences were defined as clonotypes and aligned to IMGT TRB V, D and J references using MiTCR v1.1. Analysis was restricted to V-J combinations with a frequency above 0.0001, which covered 99.2% of repertoires. For each V-J combination, a TCR clonal expansion and chaos score was defined as F50 clonal expansion divided by the chaos observed in the TCRdist matrix. Welch's t-statistics and random forest were used to narrow the features down to 10 to 15 V-J combinations, which were then fed into a naive Bayes classifier. The similarity between thyroid and blood repertoires was quantified using the Morisita-Horn index. Clones were called with MiXCR by TCRdb after fastp trimmed the public reads at Q25, and only in-frame beta chains were retained. Every entry covers one CDR3 protein and lists the most common genes and DNA from its rows. TCRdb, not the original authors, processed these V and J calls. Counted in this sample were over 450,000 distinct CDR3 sequences; approximately 15% of them appeared once. Roughly 10% of the sample goes to the ten largest clones.

The chain was built from TRBV9 and TRBJ2-2, with 12 bases aligning to TRBD2. Sequenced input: blood. The receptor's source is a young woman with Graves' ophthalmopathy. Donor details come from another sample of the same person, matched by shared clones. The nucleotides read TGTGCCAGCAGCTCTAGCGGGGGGGCCGACACCGGGGAGCTGTTTTTT. Its translation is CASSSSGGADTGELFF.